This T cell receptor beta chain was profiled in a study of blood T cell repertoires in COVID-19. The CDR3 is 15 residues long. V was cut by 1 base and J by 7 bases, with 13 bases left in between. CDR1 is SGHTA and CDR2 is FQGNSA in the germline V gene. Recruited during active infection, patients (from Seattle) were subsequently followed longitudinally. Assay: immunoSEQ multiplex PCR; the TCRdb copy retains only in-frame clones and omits some. The sample holds a few hundred thousand clones; roughly 85% are singletons and the top ten take 2% to 3%. The specimen sequenced was peripheral blood. This chain links TRBV7-2 with TRBJ2-2; TRBD1 is a possible D gene (6 bases). This clonotype was obtained from a woman between 70 and 85 years old with COVID-19, enrolled during active disease. Here the CDR3 DNA reads TGTGCCAGCAGCTTAGAGGTACAGGGTGGCGGGGAGCTGTTTTTT. Translation: CASSLEVQGGGELFF.